Shown below are 18 T cell receptor beta chains from a single sample sequenced in a study of blood T cell repertoires in COVID-19. Here immunoSEQ multiplex PCR was the method, and the copy in TCRdb shows in-frame clones only, minus some. This table has some 300,000 clones, roughly nine tenths appearing once. The sequencing sample was made of peripheral blood. These receptors all stem from a woman in her thirties with COVID-19, enrolled during active disease.

The chain carries TRBV15 and TRBJ2-5, with D possibly TRBD1 on 7 matching bases. The CDR3 spans 14 residues. V was cut by 5 bases and J by 3 bases, with 13 bases left in between. Germline V gives CDR1 LNHNV, CDR2 YYDKDF (reference sequence). Written as DNA, the CDR3 is TGTGCCACCAGCCGCGGGACAGAGGAAGAGACCCAGTACTTC. Translating gives CATSRGTEEETQYF.

The V and J genes are TRBV19 and TRBJ2-5; 9 nucleotides align to TRBD2. The V and J ends lost 5 bases and 9 bases, in that order; junction bases with no gene match: 10. The CDR3 extends over 14 amino acids. Per germline, CDR1 LNHDA and CDR2 SQIVND (reference sequence). In nucleotides, the CDR3 is TGTGCCAGTAGTTCCCTGACTAGCGGAGGGGCCCAGTACTTC. Protein product: CASSSLTSGGAQYF. Complete variable domain (other parts from reference TRBV19 and TRBJ2-5): DGGITQSPKYLFRKEGQNVTLSCEQNLNHDAMYWYRQDPGQGLRLIYYSQIVNDFQKGDIAEGYSVSREKKESFPLTVTSAQKNPTAFYLCASSSLTSGGAQYFGPGTRLLVL.

The rearrangement links TRBV2 to TRBJ2-5, with TRBD1 identical over 9 bases. The CDR3 totals 15 residues. After removal of 7 bases from V and 0 bases from J, the junction contained 6 bases not matched to a gene. The germline V gene has CDR1 SNHLY and CDR2 FYNNEI. CDR3 nucleotide sequence: TGTGCCAGCATCCGGACAGGGGCCAACCAAGAGACCCAGTACTTC. This encodes CASIRTGANQETQYF.

V is TRBV6-6 and J is TRBJ2-4, with TRBD1 matching 9 bases. The CDR3 is 16 residues long. The germline CDR1 and CDR2 sequences are MNHNY and SVGAGI (reference sequence). Trimming cost V 0 bases and J 3 bases; bases outside gene matches: 3. The CDR3 nucleotides read TGTGCCAGCAGTTACTCACAGGGGGCTGGCAAAAACATTCAGTACTTC. Translation: CASSYSQGAGKNIQYF.

CDR3 coding DNA: TGTGCCTGGAACTCACCAGGACAGGGGAGAGTCACCATATATTTT. Its translation is CAWNSPGQGRVTIYF. The chain employs TRBV30 and TRBJ1-3; TRBD1 agrees at 9 bases. The CDR3 runs to 15 residues. CDR1 and CDR2 (germline): GTSNPN, SVGIG (reference sequence). Trimming cost V 4 bases and J 9 bases; bases outside gene matches: 13.

The chain couples TRBV5-1 to TRBJ1-1; possible D gene TRBD1, 5 bases. V lost 0 bases, J lost 5 bases, and 11 bases lay in between. The CDR3 has 14 residues. Germline V lookup: CDR1 SGHRS, CDR2 YFSETQ. CDR3 sequence reads: CASSLGGAGTEAFF. As DNA, the CDR3 is TGCGCCAGCAGCTTGGGGGGCGCTGGTACTGAAGCTTTCTTT.

V and J are TRBV7-9 and TRBJ2-5; D perhaps matches TRBD1 (5 bases). Looked up from germline, CDR1 is SEHNR and CDR2 is FQNEAQ (reference sequence). The CDR3 is 13 amino acids. V was pared by 6 bases and J by 0 bases, with 8 bases between. In DNA form, the CDR3 reads TGTGCCAGCAGTTCAGGGTACCAAGAGACCCAGTACTTC. This encodes CASSSGYQETQYF.

The chain carries TRBV19 and TRBJ2-2, with 8 bases identical to TRBD1. With V trimmed by 5 bases and J by 0 bases, 5 bases remained unmatched. The CDR3 sequence is 16 residues long. CDR1 LNHDA and CDR2 SQIVND come from the germline V gene (reference sequence). The CDR3 DNA reads as TGTGCCAGTAGTCCCCGACAGGGGTCGAACACCGGGGAGCTGTTTTTT. This encodes CASSPRQGSNTGELFF. The whole variable domain, remainder taken from reference TRBV19 and TRBJ2-2, is DGGITQSPKYLFRKEGQNVTLSCEQNLNHDAMYWYRQDPGQGLRLIYYSQIVNDFQKGDIAEGYSVSREKKESFPLTVTSAQKNPTAFYLCASSPRQGSNTGELFFGEGSRLTVL.

The chain combines TRBV9 with TRBJ2-5; tentatively, D is TRBD2 (6 bases). V dropped 4 bases and J dropped 1 base, with 8 bases sitting between them. The CDR3 totals 13 residues. Per the germline V gene, CDR1 is SGDLS and CDR2 is YYNGEE. The CDR3 sequence: CASSLRGQETQYF. For the CDR3, the DNA is TGTGCCAGCAGCTTGCGGGGCCAAGAGACCCAGTACTTC.

The V gene is TRBV4-3, the J gene TRBJ1-4; D call uncertain. CDR3 length equals 13 residues. The V end was cut by 0 bases, the J end by 11 bases, with 10 bases between. CDR1 is LGHNA, CDR2 YSLEER, per germline. Here the CDR3 reads CASSQDLAGKLFF. The DNA of the CDR3 is TGCGCCAGCAGCCAAGACCTGGCGGGGAAACTGTTTTTT.

The chain couples TRBV6-5 to TRBJ1-4; unclear D gene. V lost 5 bases and J 8 bases, leaving 9 bases between the germline ends. This CDR3 comprises 12 residues. Germline CDR1 and CDR2: MNHEY and SVGAGI. The CDR3 DNA sequence: TGTGCCAGCAGTATGGTAGCCGAAAAACTGTTTTTT. Translating gives CASSMVAEKLFF.

Notes on this clone: Other DNA sequences in this sample translate to the same CDR3. The CDR3 coding sequence is TGTGCCAGCTCGGGTACGGAGAATCAGCCCCAGCATTTT. Translating gives CASSGTENQPQHF. J is TRBJ1-5 and V is TRBV18; D is uncertain. Per germline, CDR1 KGHSH and CDR2 LQKENI. There are 13 residues in the CDR3. The V end lost 6 bases, the J end lost 4 bases, and 10 bases lay between the germline ends. The full variable domain, rest sourced from reference TRBV18 and TRBJ1-5, is NAGVMQNPRHLVRRRGQEARLRCSPMKGHSHVYWYRQLPEEGLKFMVYLQKENIIDESGMPKERFSAEFPKEGPSILRIQQVVRGDSAAYFCASSGTENQPQHFGDGTRLSIL.

The chain joins TRBV29-1 to TRBJ2-5, with a weak D call TRBD1 (6 bases). The CDR3 is made up of 13 amino acids. V lost 4 bases, J lost 5 bases, and 14 bases lay in between. Germline V gene data show CDR1 as SQVTM and CDR2 as ANQGSEA. CDR3 nucleotide sequence: TGCAGCGTTGTACTGGGGGCGTGGGAGACCCAGTACTTC. Protein product: CSVVLGAWETQYF. Filled out from reference TRBV29-1 and TRBJ2-5, the complete variable domain reads SAVISQKPSRDICQRGTSLTIQCQVDSQVTMMFWYRQQPGQSLTLIATANQGSEATYESGFVIDKFPISRPNLTFSTLTVSNMSPEDSSIYLCSVVLGAWETQYFGPGTRLLVL.

The V and J genes are TRBV5-1 and TRBJ2-1; 11 bases align to TRBD2. V shed 3 bases, J shed 9 bases, and the junction held 8 bases outside the gene matches. CDR3 length equals 15 residues. CDR1 and CDR2 from the germline V gene are SGHRS and YFSETQ. CDR3: CASSSTSGVPLEQFF. DNA for the CDR3: TGCGCCAGCAGCTCGACTAGCGGGGTGCCTCTTGAGCAGTTCTTC.

This clone was found once. The genes are TRBV9 and TRBJ1-4; D is unclear. This CDR3 region has 13 residues. V shed 3 bases and J shed 8 bases, with 11 bases lying between them. The germline gives CDR1 SGDLS, CDR2 YYNGEE. CDR3 DNA sequence: TGTGCCAGCAGCGCCTCCCTTGGCGAAAAACTGTTTTTT. It yields the protein CASSASLGEKLFF.

The chain couples TRBV3-1 (or the pseudogene TRBV3-2) to TRBJ2-7; maybe TRBD2 (5 bases). V lost 1 base and J 3 bases, leaving 13 bases between the germline ends. This CDR3 is 15 amino acids long. Germline V gene lookup returns CDR1 LGHDT and CDR2 YNNKEL (reference sequence). CDR3 DNA: TGTGCCAGCAGCCAAGGGGCAGGAGGTCTCTACGAGCAGTACTTC. As protein: CASSQGAGGLYEQYF.

The chain links TRBV7-9 to TRBJ2-5, with D possibly TRBD2 on 6 matching bases. Trimming pared 6 bases from V and 2 bases from J, leaving 10 bases between. Germline V gives CDR1 SEHNR, CDR2 FQNEAQ (reference sequence). The CDR3 contains 13 residues. The CDR3 here is CASSWDLQETQYF. CDR3 coding DNA: TGTGCCAGCAGTTGGGACTTACAAGAGACCCAGTACTTC.

The rearrangement joins TRBV7-8 to TRBJ2-1; 9 nucleotides agree with TRBD1. The CDR3 runs 19 residues. J lost 9 bases, V lost 0 bases, and 18 bases had no gene match. The V gene's germline CDR1 is SGHVS and CDR2 FQNEAQ. CDR3 DNA sequence: TGTGCCAGCAGCTTAGCGTCTTTCGTGGGACAGGGAGTAGCGAGTGAGCAGTTCTTC. Translation gives CASSLASFVGQGVASEQFF.